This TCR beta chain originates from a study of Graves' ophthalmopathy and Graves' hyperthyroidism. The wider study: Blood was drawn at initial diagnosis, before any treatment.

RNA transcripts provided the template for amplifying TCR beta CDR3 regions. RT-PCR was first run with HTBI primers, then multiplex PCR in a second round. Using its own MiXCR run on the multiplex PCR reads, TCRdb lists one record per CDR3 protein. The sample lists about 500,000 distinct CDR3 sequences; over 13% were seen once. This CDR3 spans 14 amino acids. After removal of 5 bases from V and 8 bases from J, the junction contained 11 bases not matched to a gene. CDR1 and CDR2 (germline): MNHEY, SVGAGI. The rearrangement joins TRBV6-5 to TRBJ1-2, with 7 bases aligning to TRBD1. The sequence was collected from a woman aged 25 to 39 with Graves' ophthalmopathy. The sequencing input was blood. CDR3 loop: CASSHTLQGEGYTF. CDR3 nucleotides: TGTGCCAGCAGTCACACACTCCAGGGGGAGGGCTACACCTTC.